This T cell receptor (beta chain) was sequenced during a study of blood T cell repertoires in COVID-19. Background on the study: Italy, Spain and the United States were the sources of the convalescent and acute COVID-19 samples. T cells, B-cell-depleted T cells, or PBMCs provided the cDNA or gDNA that served as material.

In the authors' methods: Nucleated cell counts were estimated from reference gene primer amplification. The table came from immunoSEQ multiplex PCR; TCRdb's copy has only in-frame clones and leaves some out. That table gives V, J and clone size, and the DNA gave D and trimming. The table has about 120,000 clones, about 90% seen once. Germline V gene data show CDR1 as SNHLY and CDR2 as FYNNEI. V shed 5 bases and J 9 bases; nucleotides not matched to a gene: 5. The CDR3 consists of 14 residues. The sequence derives from a woman aged 45 to 65 with active or convalescent COVID-19. The sequencing sample was made of peripheral blood. The genes are TRBV2 and TRBJ1-6, with 9 nucleotides matching TRBD1. DNA of the CDR3: TGTGCCAGCAGTTCCGGGACAGGGCTTTCACCCCTCCACTTT. It encodes CASSSGTGLSPLHF. Variable domain in full (rest from reference TRBV2 and TRBJ1-6): EPEVTQTPSHQVTQMGQEVILRCVPISNHLYFYWYRQILGQKVEFLVSFYNNEISEKSEIFDDQFSVERPDGSNFTLKIRSTKLEDSAMYFCASSSGTGLSPLHFGNGTRLTVT.